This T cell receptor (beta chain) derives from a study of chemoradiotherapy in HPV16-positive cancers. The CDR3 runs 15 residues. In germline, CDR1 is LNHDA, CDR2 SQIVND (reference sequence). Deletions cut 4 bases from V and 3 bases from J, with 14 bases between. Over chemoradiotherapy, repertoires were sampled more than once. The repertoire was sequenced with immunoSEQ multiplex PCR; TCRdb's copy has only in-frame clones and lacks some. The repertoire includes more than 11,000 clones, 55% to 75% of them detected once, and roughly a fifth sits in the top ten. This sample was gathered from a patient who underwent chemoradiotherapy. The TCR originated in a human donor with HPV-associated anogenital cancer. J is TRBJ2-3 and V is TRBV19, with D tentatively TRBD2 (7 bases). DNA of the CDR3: TGTGCCAGTAGTAGGGGGGCGGGGGAGACAGATACGCAGTATTTT. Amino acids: CASSRGAGETDTQYF.